Below are 2 T cell receptor beta chains sequenced from a single sample in a study of shared clonotypes between healthy human individuals. Only in-frame clones appear in the TCRdb table, and some are missing; sequencing was by immunoSEQ multiplex PCR. The sample has about 1 million clones, approximately 72% seen once. Source material: memory CD4+ T cells sorted from blood. As for subset: CD45RA-negative fraction. All receptors derive from a young man in good health.

This clone was found a few times. The sample contains more than one DNA sequence encoding this CDR3. The chain employs TRBV6-1 and TRBJ1-5, with a weak D call TRBD1 (6 bases). With 11 bases removed from V and 1 base from J, the gap between germline ends came to 15 bases. The germline V gene has CDR1 MNHNS and CDR2 SASEGT. CDR3 size: 14 residues. CDR3 sequence reads: CASSGGQSNQPQHF. The CDR3, as DNA: TGTGCCTCTTCGGGCGGACAGAGCAATCAGCCCCAGCATTTT.

The gene calls are TRBV19 and TRBJ1-3, with D possibly being TRBD1 (5 bases). Germline loops: CDR1 LNHDA, CDR2 SQIVND (reference sequence). The CDR3 is 16 amino acids. Trimming pared 4 bases from V and 2 bases from J, leaving 15 bases between. The CDR3 spells CASSTGTLLPGNTIYF. CDR3 in DNA: TGTGCCAGTAGTACCGGGACGTTATTGCCTGGAAACACCATATATTTT. Full variable domain (outside the CDR3, taken from reference TRBV19 and TRBJ1-3): DGGITQSPKYLFRKEGQNVTLSCEQNLNHDAMYWYRQDPGQGLRLIYYSQIVNDFQKGDIAEGYSVSREKKESFPLTVTSAQKNPTAFYLCASSTGTLLPGNTIYFGEGSWLTVV.